Presented here are 27 T cell receptor beta chains from one specimen sequenced in a study of Graves' ophthalmopathy and Graves' hyperthyroidism. From RNA, the CDR3 regions of TCR beta chains were amplified and sequenced. Second-round multiplex PCR came after first-round RT-PCR with HTBI primers. TCRdb passed the multiplex PCR reads through MiXCR, listing each CDR3 protein once. Among some 750,000 distinct CDR3 sequences listed, 40% were seen once. Specimen: peripheral blood. The origin of the receptors is an adult man with Graves' ophthalmopathy.

The genes are TRBV7-9 and TRBJ2-7; 9 nucleotides agree with TRBD2. In germline, CDR1 is SEHNR, CDR2 FQNEAQ (reference sequence). With 5 bases clipped from V and 3 bases from J, the junction kept 5 bases outside the gene matches. The CDR3 contains 14 residues. CDR3 sequence (DNA): TGTGCCAGCAGCCAACAAGCGGGGGGCTACGAGCAGTACTTC. Amino acids: CASSQQAGGYEQYF.

There are many counts of this clonotype. V and J are TRBV5-6 and TRBJ1-5; D call uncertain. The V end was cut by 0 bases, the J end by 3 bases, with 7 bases between. The CDR3 is 14 amino acids. The germline V gene has CDR1 SGHDT and CDR2 YYEEEE. The CDR3 is CASSLASSNQPQHF. CDR3 bases: TGTGCCAGCAGCTTGGCATCCTCCAATCAGCCCCAGCATTTT.

The gene calls are TRBV10-3 and TRBJ2-5; D gene unclear. The ends were cut back, 5 bases at V and 3 bases at J, with 13 bases in the middle. The CDR3 is 14 residues long. Germline V CDR1 and CDR2: ENHRY, SYGVKD. In DNA form, the CDR3 reads TGTGCCATCAGTCCCTACCCCGTGGAAGAGACCCAGTACTTC. Encoded protein: CAISPYPVEETQYF.

On this clonotype itself: This may be a read error: a much more frequent sequence differs by one nucleotide. No conserved phenylalanine or tryptophan ends this CDR3, so it is likely a read error. It is unclear where the CDR3 begins or ends on the DNA, so no DNA is shown, and the CDR3 is as TCRdb lists it. The rearrangement joins TRBV20-1 to TRBJ1-1; the D call in the table, TRBD1, was not verified against the DNA. The CDR3 has 11 amino acids, counting both end residues. Per the germline V gene, CDR1 is DFQATT and CDR2 is SNEGSKA (reference sequence). The CDR3 is CSALLRQGSFS.

This sequence joins TRBV24-1 and TRBJ1-2; 11 bases agree with TRBD1. Looked up from germline, CDR1 is KGHDR and CDR2 is SFDVKD. V dropped 4 bases and J dropped 8; count of bases not matched to a gene: 14. The CDR3 contains 17 residues. The CDR3 bases are TGTGCCACCAGTGACCCGCGCTCCCCCGGGACAGGGGGGGGCTACACCTTC. Translating gives CATSDPRSPGTGGGYTF.

This clonotype was seen ten or more times. The chain combines TRBV10-3 with TRBJ2-2; D remains unclear. The germline V gene has CDR1 ENHRY and CDR2 SYGVKD. There are 12 residues in the CDR3. Trimming pared 4 bases from V and 7 bases from J, leaving 7 bases between. The CDR3 DNA sequence: TGTGCCATCAGTGCTGGCCTCGGGGAGCTGTTTTTT. Residues: CAISAGLGELFF.

This clonotype was recorded a few times. The genes are TRBV12-3 or TRBV12-4 and TRBJ1-1, with D possibly being TRBD1 (5 bases). V lost 3 bases and J 2 bases, leaving 10 bases between the germline ends. The CDR3 spans 14 residues. DNA for the CDR3: TGTGCCAGCAGTTTTTGGAGGGGAAACACTGAAGCTTTCTTT. Translating gives CASSFWRGNTEAFF.

This chain joins TRBV5-5 and TRBJ1-2, with unresolved D. There are 15 residues in the CDR3. CDR1 and CDR2 from the germline V gene are SGHKS and YYEKEE (reference sequence). V was clipped by 0 bases and J by 0 bases, with 9 bases between them. The CDR3 here is CASSLEVHPNYGYTF. The CDR3 region has the DNA TGTGCCAGCAGCTTGGAGGTTCACCCTAACTATGGCTACACCTTC.

This clonotype has just a few counts. This rearrangement joins TRBV11-2 to TRBJ2-7, with TRBD2 identical over 9 bases. CDR3 length: 15 amino acids. With 5 bases clipped from V and 3 bases from J, the junction kept 8 bases outside the gene matches. The germline V gene has CDR1 SGHAT and CDR2 FQNNGV. CDR3 sequence: CASSAGGGAGYEQYF. The CDR3 DNA is TGTGCCAGCAGCGCGGGGGGGGGCGCAGGCTACGAGCAGTACTTC.

The V and J genes are TRBV4-1 and TRBJ2-7; the D call may be TRBD1 or TRBD2 (6 bases each). Germline CDR1 MGHRA, CDR2 YSYEKL. The CDR3 extends over 15 amino acids. Trimming stripped 1 base from V and 6 bases from J, with 16 bases between. The CDR3: CASSQGGGSSLEQYF. CDR3 in DNA: TGCGCCAGCAGCCAAGGAGGGGGGTCCTCCCTCGAGCAGTACTTC.

The rearrangement links TRBV20-1 to TRBJ2-7; D perhaps matches TRBD2 (5 bases). This CDR3 comprises 13 residues. V was clipped by 1 base and J by 3 bases, with 10 bases between them. The V gene's germline CDR1 is DFQATT and CDR2 SNEGSKA (reference sequence). CDR3 DNA: TGCAGTGCTAGAGTAAGCGGAAACTACGAGCAGTACTTC. Its translation is CSARVSGNYEQYF.

The chain employs TRBV29-1 and TRBJ1-3; 10 bases match TRBD1. The junction had 4 bases not matched to a gene; V was cut back by 4 bases and J by 1 base. This CDR3 has 15 residues. The germline V gene has CDR1 SQVTM and CDR2 ANQGSEA. CDR3 loop: CSVGQGALSGNTIYF. In DNA form, the CDR3 reads TGCAGCGTTGGACAGGGGGCCCTTTCTGGAAACACCATATATTTT.

This clonotype was seen many times. The rearrangement links TRBV9 to TRBJ1-4, with D perhaps TRBD1 (5 bases). CDR3 length equals 15 residues. Germline V gene sequence: CDR1 SGDLS, CDR2 YYNGEE. Trimming shortened V by 0 bases and J by 5 bases, and 11 bases separated the two germline ends. For the CDR3, the DNA is TGTGCCAGCAGCGTAGGGCCAGGGACGAATGAAAAACTGTTTTTT. It is translated as CASSVGPGTNEKLFF. Full variable domain (missing parts from reference TRBV9 and TRBJ1-4): DSGVTQTPKHLITATGQRVTLRCSPRSGDLSVYWYQQSLDQGLQFLIQYYNGEERAKGNILERFSAQQFPDLHSELNLSSLELGDSALYFCASSVGPGTNEKLFFGSGTQLSVL.

This clonotype was seen more than once but under ten times. The chain has TRBV6-1 and TRBJ2-5, with D maybe TRBD1 (6 bases). CDR1 and CDR2 (germline): MNHNS, SASEGT. The CDR3 has 14 amino acids. The V gene lost 7 bases and the J gene lost 3 bases, with 15 bases spanning the gap. The DNA of the CDR3 is TGTGCCAGCAAACTCAGGGGCGAGGAAGAGACCCAGTACTTC. This codes for CASKLRGEEETQYF.

The chain employs TRBV25-1 and TRBJ2-5; 8 bases line up with TRBD2. The CDR3 has 15 amino acids. CDR1 and CDR2 (germline): MGHDK, SYGVNS. After removal of 4 bases from V and 2 bases from J, the junction contained 6 bases not matched to a gene. In nucleotides, the CDR3 is TGTGCCAGCAGTGGCGGGGGGTCCATGCAAGAGACCCAGTACTTC. This sequence encodes CASSGGGSMQETQYF.

The chain uses TRBV10-2 and TRBJ2-6; 10 bases fit TRBD1. CDR3 size: 18 residues. Germline V gene lookup returns CDR1 WSHSY and CDR2 SAAADI. V was pared by 4 bases and J by 0 bases, with 6 bases of the junction left unmatched. CDR3 sequence reads: CASSVWGQGPSGANVLTF. Written as DNA, the CDR3 is TGCGCCAGCAGTGTATGGGGACAGGGGCCCTCTGGGGCCAACGTCCTGACTTTC.

The chain combines TRBV7-9 with TRBJ2-2; TRBD1 agrees at 7 bases. After removal of 5 bases from V and 5 bases from J, the junction contained 8 bases not matched to a gene. The CDR3 is 15 amino acids. Germline V gene lookup returns CDR1 SEHNR and CDR2 FQNEAQ (reference sequence). The CDR3 loop reads CASSPGQMLTGELFF. In nucleotides, the CDR3 is TGTGCCAGCAGCCCGGGACAGATGCTGACCGGGGAGCTGTTTTTT.

The chain links TRBV20-1 to TRBJ1-5; D gene unclear. This CDR3 spans 12 amino acids. Per the germline V gene, CDR1 is DFQATT and CDR2 is SNEGSKA (reference sequence). Trimming left V 6 bases short and J 7 bases short, with 13 bases between. CDR3 amino acids: CSAPGGNQPQHF. CDR3 coding DNA: TGCAGTGCCCCCGGTGGGAACCAGCCCCAGCATTTT.

V gene TRBV12-3 or TRBV12-4 combines with J gene TRBJ1-2; D is unresolved. With 3 bases removed from V and 7 bases from J, the gap between germline ends came to 12 bases. CDR3 size: 13 residues. Here the CDR3 reads CASSFGGVSGYTF. The CDR3 region has the DNA TGTGCCAGCAGTTTTGGCGGGGTCTCTGGCTACACCTTC.

On this clonotype: Given the absence of the conserved phenylalanine or tryptophan at the CDR3 end, a read error is likely. The chain links TRBV5-1 to TRBJ2-5, with 11 bases that match TRBD2. The CDR3 consists of 18 residues. CDR1 and CDR2 (germline): SGHRS, YFSETQ. V shed 4 bases and J 5 bases; nucleotides not matched to a gene: 16. This CDR3 is CASSPYGLAGLLRETQYC. The CDR3 nucleotides read TGCGCCAGCAGCCCGTACGGACTAGCGGGCTTGTTGAGGGAGACCCAGTACTGC.

This clonotype has a count of ten or more. The chain joins TRBV11-2 to TRBJ1-1; D remains unclear. The CDR3 extends over 15 amino acids. In germline, CDR1 is SGHAT, CDR2 FQNNGV. Trimming removed 0 bases at V and 0 bases at J, with 8 bases between. In DNA form, the CDR3 reads TGTGCCAGCAGCTTAGAAGGCGGGATGAACACTGAAGCTTTCTTT. This codes for CASSLEGGMNTEAFF.

This clonotype was counted a few times. This chain connects TRBV7-9 to TRBJ2-2, with TRBD2 identical over 7 bases. This CDR3 has 16 residues. Germline V CDR1 and CDR2: SEHNR, FQNEAQ (reference sequence). Losses at the gene ends were 5 bases for V and 5 bases for J; bases not matched to a gene: 11. As DNA, the CDR3 is TGTGCCAGCAGCCCTCAGCACGGGAGGCTGACCGGGGAGCTGTTTTTT. Encoded protein: CASSPQHGRLTGELFF.

Points on this clonotype: It is likely a read error, because the conserved phenylalanine at the end of the CDR3 is missing. The chain links TRBV12-3 or TRBV12-4 to TRBJ2-5; 8 positions match TRBD2. The trim removed 1 base at V and 1 base at J, leaving 2 bases unmatched. This CDR3 has 15 amino acids. The CDR3 loop reads CASSLDSGAQETQYL. The CDR3, as DNA: TGTGCCAGCAGTTTAGATAGCGGGGCCCAAGAGACCCAGTACCTC.

The chain carries TRBV21-1 and TRBJ1-4; the D call of TRBD1 is as the table states it, not checked on the DNA. TRBV21-1 is reported as a pseudogene. The CDR3 is 17 amino acids. The CDR3 region is CASSTPTASTTNEKLFF. DNA of the CDR3: TGTGCCAGCAGCACCCCGACAGCTTCAACAACTAATGAAAAACTGTTTTTT.

This clonotype was detected only a few times. The chain recombines TRBV2 with TRBJ2-2; D is uncertain. The CDR3 loop spans 12 amino acids. The germline V and J ends were trimmed by 6 bases and 5 bases, with 7 bases remaining between them. CDR1 is SNHLY, CDR2 FYNNEI, per germline. CDR3 coding DNA: TGTGCCAGCAGATCCTCTACCGGGGAGCTGTTTTTT. It translates to CASRSSTGELFF. Using reference TRBV2 and TRBJ2-2 for the parts outside the CDR3, the full variable domain is EPEVTQTPSHQVTQMGQEVILRCVPISNHLYFYWYRQILGQKVEFLVSFYNNEISEKSEIFDDQFSVERPDGSNFTLKIRSTKLEDSAMYFCASRSSTGELFFGEGSRLTVL.

The chain is built from TRBV4-1 and TRBJ2-5, with D perhaps given as TRBD1 or TRBD2 (5 bases each). The V end was cut by 3 bases, the J end by 4 bases, with 18 bases between. This CDR3 spans 16 amino acids. The V gene's germline CDR1 is MGHRA and CDR2 YSYEKL. CDR3 nucleotides: TGCGCCAGCAGCCACCTTTTATCGAGGGGCGGAGAGACCCAGTACTTC. This encodes CASSHLLSRGGETQYF.

Note on this clonotype: This may be a read error, as it is one base from a much larger clone. The chain employs TRBV20-1 and TRBJ1-1; D not certain. The CDR3 is 12 residues long. Germline CDR1 DFQATT, CDR2 SNEGSKA (reference sequence). The CDR3 bases are TGCAGTGCTTCACGTCGGAACACTGGAGCTTTCTTT. Translated: CSASRRNTGAFF.